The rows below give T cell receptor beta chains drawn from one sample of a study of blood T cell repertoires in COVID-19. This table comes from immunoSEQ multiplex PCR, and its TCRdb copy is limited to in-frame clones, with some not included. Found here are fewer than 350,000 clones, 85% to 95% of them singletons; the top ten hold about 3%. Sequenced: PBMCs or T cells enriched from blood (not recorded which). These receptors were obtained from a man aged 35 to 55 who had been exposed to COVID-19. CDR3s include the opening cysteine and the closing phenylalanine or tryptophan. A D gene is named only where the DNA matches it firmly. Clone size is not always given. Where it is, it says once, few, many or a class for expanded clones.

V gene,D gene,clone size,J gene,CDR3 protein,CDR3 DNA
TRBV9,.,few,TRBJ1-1,CASSSSMNTEAFF,TGTGCCAGCAGCTCAAGCATGAACACTGAAGCTTTCTTT
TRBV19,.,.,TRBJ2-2,CATQTRPNTGELFF,TGTGCCACCCAGACTAGACCAAACACCGGGGAGCTGTTTTTT
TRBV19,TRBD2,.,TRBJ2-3,CASSIASGRLDTQYF,TGTGCCAGTAGTATAGCAAGCGGGAGACTAGATACGCAGTATTTT
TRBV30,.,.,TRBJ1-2,CAWSGRGGNYGYTF,TGTGCCTGGAGTGGCCGAGGAGGGAACTATGGCTACACCTTC
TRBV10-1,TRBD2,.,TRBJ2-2,CASSKTTSGSYTGELFF,TGCGCCAGCTCAAAAACGACTAGCGGGAGCTACACCGGGGAGCTGTTTTTT
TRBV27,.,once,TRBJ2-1,CASRLYVAAPYNEQFF,TGTGCCAGCAGGCTCTATGTGGCGGCCCCTTACAATGAGCAGTTCTTC
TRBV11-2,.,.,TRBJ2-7,CASSLSAGRSYEQYF,TGTGCCAGCAGCTTATCAGCGGGTAGATCCTACGAGCAGTACTTC
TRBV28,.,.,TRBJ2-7,CASGQGDYEQYF,TGTGCCAGCGGACAAGGGGACTACGAGCAGTACTTC
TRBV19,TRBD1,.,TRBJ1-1,CASRNGLTGSTEAFF,TGTGCCAGTAGAAACGGATTGACAGGGAGTACTGAAGCTTTCTTT
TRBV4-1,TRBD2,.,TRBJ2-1,CASSQSGGAYNEQFF,TGCGCCAGCAGCCAGAGCGGGGGAGCCTACAATGAGCAGTTCTTC
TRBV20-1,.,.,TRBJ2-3,CSASGWELDTQYF,TGCAGTGCTAGTGGGTGGGAGTTAGATACGCAGTATTTT
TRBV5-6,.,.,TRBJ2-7,CASSLQGLAYEQYF,TGTGCCAGCAGCTTGCAGGGCTTAGCCTACGAGCAGTACTTC
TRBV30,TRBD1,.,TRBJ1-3,CAWSRGTAGNTIYF,TGTGCCTGGAGTCGAGGGACAGCAGGAAACACCATATATTTT
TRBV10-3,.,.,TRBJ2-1,CAISESYSSSYNEQFF,TGTGCCATCAGTGAGTCTTACTCAAGCTCCTACAATGAGCAGTTCTTC
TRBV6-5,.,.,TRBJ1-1,CASRTDSLITEAFF,TGTGCCAGCAGAACAGACAGCCTGATCACTGAAGCTTTCTTT
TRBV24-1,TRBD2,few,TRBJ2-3,CATSDGTSGRLVTDTQYF,TGTGCCACCAGTGATGGGACTAGCGGGAGATTGGTCACAGATACGCAGTATTTT
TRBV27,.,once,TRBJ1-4,CASSLRGATNEKLFF,TGTGCCAGCAGTTTACGGGGGGCAACTAATGAAAAACTGTTTTTT
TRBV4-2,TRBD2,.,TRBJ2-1,CASSQNTGLAAYNEQFF,TGTGCCAGCAGCCAAAATACGGGACTAGCGGCCTACAATGAGCAGTTCTTC
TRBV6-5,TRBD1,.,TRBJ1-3,CASADRVISGNTIYF,TGTGCCAGCGCAGACAGGGTTATCTCTGGAAACACCATATATTTT
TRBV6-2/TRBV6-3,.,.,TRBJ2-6,CASSITQAPGANVLTF,TGTGCCAGCAGTATAACACAGGCTCCCGGGGCCAACGTCCTGACTTTC
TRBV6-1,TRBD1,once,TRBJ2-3,CASSELQGVAGTDTQYF,TGTGCCAGCAGTGAACTGCAGGGGGTCGCGGGCACAGATACGCAGTATTTT
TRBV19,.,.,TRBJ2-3,CASSIDQGTDTQYF,TGTGCCAGTAGTATAGATCAGGGGACGGATACGCAGTATTTT
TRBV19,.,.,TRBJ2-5,CASSDLRETQYF,TGTGCCAGTAGCGATCTACGGGAGACCCAGTACTTC
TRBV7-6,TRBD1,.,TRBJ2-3,CASSLVGTVTDTQYF,TGTGCCAGCAGCTTAGTTGGGACAGTCACAGATACGCAGTATTTT
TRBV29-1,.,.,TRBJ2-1,CSASGGAPEQFF,TGCAGCGCCTCTGGGGGGGCCCCTGAGCAGTTCTTC
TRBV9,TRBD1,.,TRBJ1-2,CASSDEGALGYTF,TGTGCCAGCAGCGACGAGGGGGCCTTAGGCTACACCTTC
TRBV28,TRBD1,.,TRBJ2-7,CASSQSGGIYEQYF,TGTGCCAGCAGTCAGTCAGGGGGTATTTACGAGCAGTACTTC
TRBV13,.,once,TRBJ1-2,CASSVGPRVDGYTF,TGTGCCAGCAGCGTAGGACCGCGGGTCGATGGCTACACCTTC
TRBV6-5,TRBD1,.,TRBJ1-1,CASSYSKGQGGTEAFF,TGTGCCAGCAGTTACTCGAAGGGACAGGGTGGGACCGAAGCTTTCTTT
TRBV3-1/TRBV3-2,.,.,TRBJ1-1,CASSYGGMGEAFF,TGTGCCAGCAGCTACGGAGGGATGGGTGAAGCTTTCTTT
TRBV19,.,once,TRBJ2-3,CASSKIDTDTQYF,TGTGCCAGTAGTAAAATAGACACAGATACGCAGTATTTT
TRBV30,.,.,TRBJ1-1,CAWSVQLNTEAFF,TGTGCCTGGAGTGTACAGTTGAACACTGAAGCTTTCTTT
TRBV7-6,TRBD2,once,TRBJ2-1,CASSSLLAVPYNEQFF,TGTGCCAGCAGCTCGTTACTAGCGGTTCCCTACAATGAGCAGTTCTTC
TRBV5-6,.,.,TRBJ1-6,CASSTRDTNNFNSPLHF,TGTGCCAGCAGCACCCGGGACACCAATAACTTCAATTCACCCCTCCACTTT
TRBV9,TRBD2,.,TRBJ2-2,CASSVAQSGTNTGELFF,TGTGCCAGCAGCGTAGCTCAAAGCGGGACTAACACCGGGGAGCTGTTTTTT
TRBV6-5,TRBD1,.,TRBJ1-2,CASIRIVGTGGGYTF,TGTGCCAGCATTCGGATAGTCGGGACAGGGGGCGGCTACACCTTC
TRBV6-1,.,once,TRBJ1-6,CASGATENSPLHF,TGTGCCAGCGGCGCGACAGAAAATTCACCCCTCCACTTT
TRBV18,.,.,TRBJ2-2,CASSPYGAPTGELFF,TGTGCCAGCTCACCATATGGGGCGCCCACCGGGGAGCTGTTTTTT
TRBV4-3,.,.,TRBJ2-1,CASSQVEKRTYNEQFF,TGCGCCAGCAGCCAAGTAGAGAAAAGAACCTACAATGAGCAGTTCTTC
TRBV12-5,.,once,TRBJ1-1,CASGLAGGSEAFF,TGTGCTAGTGGTTTGGCCGGCGGGTCCGAAGCTTTCTTT
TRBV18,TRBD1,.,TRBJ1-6,CASSHQDRDSPLHF,TGTGCCAGCTCCCACCAGGACAGGGATTCACCCCTCCACTTT
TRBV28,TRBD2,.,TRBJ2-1,CASGRLAGEQFF,TGTGCCAGCGGGCGACTAGCGGGTGAGCAGTTCTTC
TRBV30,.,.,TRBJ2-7,CAWSAGSAYEQYF,TGTGCCTGGAGTGCAGGGTCGGCCTACGAGCAGTACTTC
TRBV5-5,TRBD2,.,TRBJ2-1,CASSFFAGGYEQFF,TGTGCCAGCAGCTTTTTTGCGGGAGGCTATGAGCAGTTCTTC